This T cell receptor beta chain was recovered during a study of T cell repertoires in cytomegalovirus infection. Across the whole study: The authors relied on CMV epitopes, both recently identified HLA-C-restricted and well-studied HLA-B-restricted. Based on public TCR beta signatures, there were indications of CMV infection and of a matching HLA type.

Study-wide findings and caveats: CMV-specific TCR beta clonotypes restricted by HLA-C dominated the ex vivo response.

This clonotype was found a few times. Its cognate antigen is unknown. TCRdb used MiXCR to reprocess the reads, holding one entry per CDR3 protein. The sample records approximately 470,000 distinct CDR3 sequences, 40% to 50% being singletons. This CDR3 spans 17 amino acids. V was trimmed by 3 bases and J by 4 bases, leaving 19 bases between them. Per the germline V gene, CDR1 is KGHSH and CDR2 is LQKENI. This chain links TRBV18 with TRBJ1-3; the D gene is possibly TRBD1 (6 bases). The sequence was collected from a human donor in good health (CMV status not recorded). Some clones in this sample may be carry-over from other donors' samples. Sequencing was performed on cultured PBMCs, taken from culture after CMV antigen stimulation. In DNA, the CDR3 is TGTGCCAGCTCACCGCCCGCCGGCAGGGGAGCGGGAAACACCATATATTTT. Its translation is CASSPPAGRGAGNTIYF. Together with reference TRBV18 and TRBJ1-3, the CDR3 gives the full variable domain: NAGVMQNPRHLVRRRGQEARLRCSPMKGHSHVYWYRQLPEEGLKFMVYLQKENIIDESGMPKERFSAEFPKEGPSILRIQQVVRGDSAAYFCASSPPAGRGAGNTIYFGEGSWLTVV.